What follows is one TCR beta chain and its context. Its antigen is unknown. The data were taken from a study of graft-versus-host responses after intestinal transplantation. Measured with immunoSEQ multiplex PCR; TCRdb has only the in-frame clones, and not every one. The profile shows about 97,000 clones, just under 95% of them singletons. Germline assignment: CDR1 SGHTS and CDR2 YDEGEE. CDR3 size: 17 residues. Trimming took 4 bases from V and 0 from J; bases not matched to a gene: 7. The chain couples TRBV5-8 to TRBJ2-3, with TRBD2 matching 11 bases. The specimen comprised unstimulated CD8+ T cells sorted from spleen or lymph node cells, sampled before transplant. The receptor's source is a human donor who was the organ donor for an intestinal transplant. CDR3: CASSLPTSGDSTDTQYF. CDR3 sequence (DNA): TGTGCCAGCAGCCTACCGACTAGCGGGGATAGCACAGATACGCAGTATTTT.